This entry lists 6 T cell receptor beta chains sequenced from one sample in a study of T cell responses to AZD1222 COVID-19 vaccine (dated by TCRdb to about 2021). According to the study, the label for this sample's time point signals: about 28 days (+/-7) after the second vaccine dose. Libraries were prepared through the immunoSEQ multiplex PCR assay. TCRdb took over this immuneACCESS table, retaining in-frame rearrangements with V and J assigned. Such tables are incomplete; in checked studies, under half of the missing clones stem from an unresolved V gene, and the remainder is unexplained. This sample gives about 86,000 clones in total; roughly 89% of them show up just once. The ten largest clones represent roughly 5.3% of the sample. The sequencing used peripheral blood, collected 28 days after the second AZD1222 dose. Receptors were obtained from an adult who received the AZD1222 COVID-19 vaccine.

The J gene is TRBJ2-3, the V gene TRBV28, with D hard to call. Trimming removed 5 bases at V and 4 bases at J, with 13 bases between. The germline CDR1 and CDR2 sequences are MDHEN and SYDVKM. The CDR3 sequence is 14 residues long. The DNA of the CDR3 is TGTGCCAGCAGTCGGCCTGGGTTGGCAGATACGCAGTATTTT. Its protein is CASSRPGLADTQYF. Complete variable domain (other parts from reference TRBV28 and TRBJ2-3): DVKVTQSSRYLVKRTGEKVFLECVQDMDHENMFWYRQDPGLGLRLIYFSYDVKMKEKGDIPEGYSVSREKKERFSLILESASTNQTSMYLCASSRPGLADTQYFGPGTRLTVL.

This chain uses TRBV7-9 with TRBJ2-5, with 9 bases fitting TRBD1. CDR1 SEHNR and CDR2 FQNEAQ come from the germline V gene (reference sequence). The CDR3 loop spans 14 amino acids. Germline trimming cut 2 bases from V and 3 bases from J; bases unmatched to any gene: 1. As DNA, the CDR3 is TGTGCCAGCAGCTTAAGACAGGGGGAAGAGACCCAGTACTTC. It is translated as CASSLRQGEETQYF.

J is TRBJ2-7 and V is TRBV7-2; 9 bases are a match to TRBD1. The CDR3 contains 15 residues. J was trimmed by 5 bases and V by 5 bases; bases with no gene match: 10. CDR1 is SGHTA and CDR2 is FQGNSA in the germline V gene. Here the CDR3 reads CASSLPTGGRNEQYF. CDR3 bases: TGTGCCAGCAGCCTACCTACAGGGGGCAGAAACGAGCAGTACTTC.

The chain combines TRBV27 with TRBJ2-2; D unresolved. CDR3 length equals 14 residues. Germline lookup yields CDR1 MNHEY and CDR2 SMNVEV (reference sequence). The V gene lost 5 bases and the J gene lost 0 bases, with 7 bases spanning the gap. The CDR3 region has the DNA TGTGCCAGCAGTCGTAGCACGAACACCGGGGAGCTGTTTTTT. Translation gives CASSRSTNTGELFF.

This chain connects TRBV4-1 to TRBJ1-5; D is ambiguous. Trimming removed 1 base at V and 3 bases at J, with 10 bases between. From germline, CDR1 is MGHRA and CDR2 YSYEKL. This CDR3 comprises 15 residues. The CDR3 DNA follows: TGCGCCAGCAGCCAAGCGGACGGTTTCAATCAGCCCCAGCATTTT. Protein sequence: CASSQADGFNQPQHF.

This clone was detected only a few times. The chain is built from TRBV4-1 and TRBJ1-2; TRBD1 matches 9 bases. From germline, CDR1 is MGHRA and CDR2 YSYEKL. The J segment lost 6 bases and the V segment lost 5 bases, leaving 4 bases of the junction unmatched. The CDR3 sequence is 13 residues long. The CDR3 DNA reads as TGCGCCAGCAGCGAAGGGACAGGGAATGGCTACACCTTC. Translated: CASSEGTGNGYTF.